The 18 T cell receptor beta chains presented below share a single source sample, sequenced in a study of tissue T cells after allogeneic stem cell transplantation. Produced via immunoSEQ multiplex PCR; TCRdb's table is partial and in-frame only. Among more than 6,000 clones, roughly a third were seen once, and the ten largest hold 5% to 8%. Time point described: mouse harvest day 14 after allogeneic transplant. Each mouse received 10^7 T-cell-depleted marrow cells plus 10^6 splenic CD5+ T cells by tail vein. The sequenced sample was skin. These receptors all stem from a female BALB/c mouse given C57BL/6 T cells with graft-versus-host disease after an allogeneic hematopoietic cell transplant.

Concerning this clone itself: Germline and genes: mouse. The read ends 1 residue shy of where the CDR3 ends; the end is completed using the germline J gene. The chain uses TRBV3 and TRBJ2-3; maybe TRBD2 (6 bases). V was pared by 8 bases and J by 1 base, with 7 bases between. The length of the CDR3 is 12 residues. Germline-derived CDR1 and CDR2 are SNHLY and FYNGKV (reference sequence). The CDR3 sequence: CASSGGAETLYF. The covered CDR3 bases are TGTGCCAGCTCTGGGGGTGCAGAAACGCTGTAT.

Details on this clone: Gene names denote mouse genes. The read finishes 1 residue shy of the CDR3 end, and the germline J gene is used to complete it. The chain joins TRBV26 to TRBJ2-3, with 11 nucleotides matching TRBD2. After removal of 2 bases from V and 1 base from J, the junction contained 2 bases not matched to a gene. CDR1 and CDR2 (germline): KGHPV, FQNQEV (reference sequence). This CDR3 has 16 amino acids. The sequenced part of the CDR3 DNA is TGTGCCAGCAGTCTGAACTGGGGGGGCGGTGCAGAAACGCTGTAT. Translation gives CASSLNWGGGAETLY. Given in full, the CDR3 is CASSLNWGGGAETLYF.

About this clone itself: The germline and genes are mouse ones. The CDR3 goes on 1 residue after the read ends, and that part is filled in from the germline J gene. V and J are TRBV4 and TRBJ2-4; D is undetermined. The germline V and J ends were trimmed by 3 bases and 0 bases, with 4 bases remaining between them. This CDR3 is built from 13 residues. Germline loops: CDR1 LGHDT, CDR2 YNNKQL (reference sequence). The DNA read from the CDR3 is TGTGCCAGCAGCTATGGGAGTCAAAACACCTTGTAC. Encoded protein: CASSYGSQNTLY. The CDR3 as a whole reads CASSYGSQNTLYF.

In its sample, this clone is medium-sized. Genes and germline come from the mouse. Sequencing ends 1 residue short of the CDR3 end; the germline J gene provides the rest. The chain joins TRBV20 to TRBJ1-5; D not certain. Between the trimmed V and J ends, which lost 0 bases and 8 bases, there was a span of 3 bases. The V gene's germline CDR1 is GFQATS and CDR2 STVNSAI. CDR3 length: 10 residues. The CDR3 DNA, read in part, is TGTGGTGCTAGGGATAAAGCTCCGCTT. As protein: CGARDKAPL. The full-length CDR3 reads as CGARDKAPLF.

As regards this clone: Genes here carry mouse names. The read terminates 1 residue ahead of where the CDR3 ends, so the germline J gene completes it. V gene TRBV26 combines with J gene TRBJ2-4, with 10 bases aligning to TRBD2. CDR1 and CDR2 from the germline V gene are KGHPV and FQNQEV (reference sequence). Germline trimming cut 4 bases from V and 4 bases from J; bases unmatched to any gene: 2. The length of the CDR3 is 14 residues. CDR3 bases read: TGTGCCAGCAGTCCGGGACTGGGGAAAAACACCTTGTAC. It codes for CASSPGLGKNTLY. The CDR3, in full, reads CASSPGLGKNTLYF.

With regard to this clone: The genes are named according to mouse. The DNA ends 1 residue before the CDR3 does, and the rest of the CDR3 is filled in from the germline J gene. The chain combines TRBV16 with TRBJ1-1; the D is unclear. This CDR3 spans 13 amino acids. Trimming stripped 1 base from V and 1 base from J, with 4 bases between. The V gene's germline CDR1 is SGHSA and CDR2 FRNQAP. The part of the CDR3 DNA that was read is TGTGCAAGCAGCTTAGGACAAAACACAGAAGTCTTC. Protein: CASSLGQNTEVF. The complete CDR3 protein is CASSLGQNTEVFF.

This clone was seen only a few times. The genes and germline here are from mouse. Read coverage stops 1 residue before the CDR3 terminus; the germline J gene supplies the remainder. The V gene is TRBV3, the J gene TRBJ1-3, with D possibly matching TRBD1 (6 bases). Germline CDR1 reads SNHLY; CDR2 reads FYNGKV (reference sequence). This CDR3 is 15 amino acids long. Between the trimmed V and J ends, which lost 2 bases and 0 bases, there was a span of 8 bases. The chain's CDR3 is CASSLQGYSGNTLYF. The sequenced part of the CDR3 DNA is TGTGCCAGCAGCTTACAGGGGTATTCTGGAAATACGCTCTAT.

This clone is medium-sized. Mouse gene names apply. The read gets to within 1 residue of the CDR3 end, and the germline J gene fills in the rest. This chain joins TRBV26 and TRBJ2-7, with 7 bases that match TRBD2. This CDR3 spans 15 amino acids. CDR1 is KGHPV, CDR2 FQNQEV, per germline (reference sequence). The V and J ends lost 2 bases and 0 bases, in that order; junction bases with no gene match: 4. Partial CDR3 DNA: TGTGCCAGCAGTCTGCGGGGGGGGAGCTCCTATGAACAGTAC. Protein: CASSLRGGSSYEQY. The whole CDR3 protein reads CASSLRGGSSYEQYF.

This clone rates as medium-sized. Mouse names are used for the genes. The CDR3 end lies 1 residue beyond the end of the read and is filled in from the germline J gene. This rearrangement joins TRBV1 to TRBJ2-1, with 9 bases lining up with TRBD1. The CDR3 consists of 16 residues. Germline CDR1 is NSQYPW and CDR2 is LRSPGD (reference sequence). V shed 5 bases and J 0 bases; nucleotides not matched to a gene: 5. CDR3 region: CTCSNRGPYNYAEQFF. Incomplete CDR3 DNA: TGCACCTGCAGTAACAGGGGGCCGTATAACTATGCTGAGCAGTTC.

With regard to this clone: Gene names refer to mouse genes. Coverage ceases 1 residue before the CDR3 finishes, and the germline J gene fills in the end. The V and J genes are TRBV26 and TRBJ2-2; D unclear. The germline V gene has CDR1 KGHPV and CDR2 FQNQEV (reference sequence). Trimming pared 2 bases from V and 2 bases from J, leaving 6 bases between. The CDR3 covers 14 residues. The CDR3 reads CASSLQVNTGQLYF. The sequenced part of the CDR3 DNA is TGTGCCAGCAGTCTGCAGGTTAACACCGGGCAGCTCTAC.

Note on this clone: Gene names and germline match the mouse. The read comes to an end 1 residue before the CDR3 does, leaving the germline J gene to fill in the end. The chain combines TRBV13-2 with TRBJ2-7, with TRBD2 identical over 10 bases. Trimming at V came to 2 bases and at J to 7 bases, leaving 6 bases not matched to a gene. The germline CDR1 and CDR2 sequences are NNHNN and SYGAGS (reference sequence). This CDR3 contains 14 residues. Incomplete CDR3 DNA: TGTGCCAGCGGTGAACTGGGGGGGAAAAGGGAACAGTAC. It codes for CASGELGGKREQY. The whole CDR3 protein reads CASGELGGKREQYF.

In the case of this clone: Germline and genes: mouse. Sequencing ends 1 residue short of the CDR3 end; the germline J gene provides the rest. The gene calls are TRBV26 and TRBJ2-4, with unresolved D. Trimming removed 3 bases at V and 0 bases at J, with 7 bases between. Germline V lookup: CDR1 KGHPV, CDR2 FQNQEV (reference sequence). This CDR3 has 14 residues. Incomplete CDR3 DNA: TGTGCCAGCAGTCTCCTGTCTAGTCAAAACACCTTGTAC. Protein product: CASSLLSSQNTLY. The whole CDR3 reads CASSLLSSQNTLYF.

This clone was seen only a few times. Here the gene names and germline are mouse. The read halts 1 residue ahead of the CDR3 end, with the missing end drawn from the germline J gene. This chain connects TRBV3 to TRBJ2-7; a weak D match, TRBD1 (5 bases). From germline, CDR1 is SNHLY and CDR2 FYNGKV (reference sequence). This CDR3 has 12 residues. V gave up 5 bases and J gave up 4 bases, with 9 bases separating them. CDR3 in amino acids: CASSQKGYEQYF. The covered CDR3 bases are TGTGCCAGCAGCCAGAAGGGGTATGAACAGTAC.

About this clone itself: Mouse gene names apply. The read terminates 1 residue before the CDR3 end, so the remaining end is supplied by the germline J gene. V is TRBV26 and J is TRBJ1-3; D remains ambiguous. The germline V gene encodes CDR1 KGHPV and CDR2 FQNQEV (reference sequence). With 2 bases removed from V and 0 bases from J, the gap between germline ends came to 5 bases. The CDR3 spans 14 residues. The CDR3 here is CASSLRHSGNTLYF. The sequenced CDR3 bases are TGTGCCAGCAGTCTGAGGCATTCTGGAAATACGCTCTAT.

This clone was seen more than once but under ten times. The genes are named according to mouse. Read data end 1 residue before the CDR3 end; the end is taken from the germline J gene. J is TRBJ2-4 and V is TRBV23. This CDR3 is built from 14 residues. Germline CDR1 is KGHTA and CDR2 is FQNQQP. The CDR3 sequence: CSSSQGNSQNTLYF. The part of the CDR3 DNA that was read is TGCTCCAGCAGTCAAGGGAATAGTCAAAACACCTTGTAC.

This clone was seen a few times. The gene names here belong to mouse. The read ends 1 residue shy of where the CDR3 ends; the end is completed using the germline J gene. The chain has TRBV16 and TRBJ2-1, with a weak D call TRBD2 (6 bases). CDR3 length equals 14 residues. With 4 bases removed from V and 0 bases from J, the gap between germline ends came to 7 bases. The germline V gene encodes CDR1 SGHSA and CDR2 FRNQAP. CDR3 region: CASSYWDNYAEQFF. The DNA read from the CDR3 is TGTGCAAGCAGCTACTGGGATAACTATGCTGAGCAGTTC. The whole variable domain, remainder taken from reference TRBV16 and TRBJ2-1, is NAGVIQTPRHKVTGKGQEATLWCEPISGHSAVFWYRQTIVQGLEFLTYFRNQAPIDDSGMPKERFSAQMPNQSHSTLKIQSTQPQDSAVYLCASSYWDNYAEQFFGPGTRLTVL.

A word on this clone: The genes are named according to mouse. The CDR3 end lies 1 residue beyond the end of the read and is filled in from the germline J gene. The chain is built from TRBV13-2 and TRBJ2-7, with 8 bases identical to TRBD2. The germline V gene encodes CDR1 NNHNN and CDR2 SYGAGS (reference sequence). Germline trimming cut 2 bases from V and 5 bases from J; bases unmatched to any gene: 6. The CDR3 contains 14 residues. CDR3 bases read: TGTGCCAGCGGTGAGCCCCTGGGGGGCGATGAACAGTAC. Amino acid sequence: CASGEPLGGDEQY. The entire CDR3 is CASGEPLGGDEQYF.

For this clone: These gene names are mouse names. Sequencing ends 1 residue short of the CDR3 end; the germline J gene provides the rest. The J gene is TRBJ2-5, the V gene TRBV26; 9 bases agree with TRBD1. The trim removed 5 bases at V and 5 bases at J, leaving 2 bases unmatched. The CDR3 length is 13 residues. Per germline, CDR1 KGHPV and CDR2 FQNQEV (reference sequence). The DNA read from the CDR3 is TGTGCCAGCAGTACAGGGGGCCGAGACACCCAGTAC. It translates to CASSTGGRDTQY. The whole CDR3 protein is CASSTGGRDTQYF. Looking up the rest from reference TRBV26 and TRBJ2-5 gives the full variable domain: NSKVIQTPRYLVKGQGQKAKMRCIPEKGHPVVFWYQQNKNNEFKFLINFQNQEVLQQIDMTEKRFSAECPSNSPCSLEIQSSEAGDSALYLCASSTGGRDTQYFGPGTRLLVL.